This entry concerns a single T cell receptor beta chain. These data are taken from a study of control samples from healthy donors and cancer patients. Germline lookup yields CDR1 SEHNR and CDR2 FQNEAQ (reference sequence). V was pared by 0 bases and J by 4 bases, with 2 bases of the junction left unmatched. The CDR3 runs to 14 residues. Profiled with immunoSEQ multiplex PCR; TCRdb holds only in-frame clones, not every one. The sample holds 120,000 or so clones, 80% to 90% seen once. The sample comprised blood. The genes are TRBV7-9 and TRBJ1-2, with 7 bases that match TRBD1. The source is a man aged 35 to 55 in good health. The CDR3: CASSLADRTYGYTF. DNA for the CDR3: TGTGCCAGCAGCTTAGCGGACAGGACCTATGGCTACACCTTC. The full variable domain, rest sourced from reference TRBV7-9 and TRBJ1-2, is DTGVSQNPRHKITKRGQNVTFRCDPISEHNRLYWYRQTLGQGPEFLTYFQNEAQLEKSRLLSDRFSAERPKGSFSTLEIQRTEQGDSAMYLCASSLADRTYGYTFGSGTRLTVV.